This TCR beta chain comes out of a study of patients and donors after allogeneic stem cell transplantation. Using its own MiXCR run on the RT-PCR reads, TCRdb lists one record per CDR3 protein. This sample has approximately 140,000 distinct CDR3 sequences; about 36% occur once, and the top ten carry 40% to 55%. Trimming shortened V by 2 bases and J by 5 bases, and 12 bases separated the two germline ends. The CDR3 has 15 amino acids. The V and J genes are TRBV12-3 or TRBV12-4 and TRBJ2-2, with a possible D match to TRBD2 (5 bases). The material sequenced was blood, either unsorted or a sorted T cell fraction (not recorded which). The TCR sequence derives from a human donor who was either an allogeneic HSCT recipient or a stem cell or donor lymphocyte infusion donor (not recorded which). It is not recorded whose cells these are; they may come from a transplant donor. Here the CDR3 reads CASSLFRGRTGELFF. CDR3 bases: TGTGCCAGCAGTTTATTCCGGGGTCGAACCGGGGAGCTGTTTTTT.